Listed below are T cell receptor beta chains from one sample, sequenced in a study of cytomegalovirus exposure and HLA in healthy donors. TCRdb's table, derived via immunoSEQ multiplex PCR, lists solely in-frame clones and lacks some. The sample yields roughly 180,000 clones, 79% seen once. The sequencing input was PBMCs. These receptors originate from a girl aged 10 to 17 in good health and CMV-seropositive. Each CDR3 is given with its conserved first and last residue. The D gene is left open where the match is weak. The size entry is marked missing in some rows and otherwise reads once, few, many or a size class.

J gene: TRBJ2-4; D gene: TRBD2; V gene: TRBV30; clone size: -; CDR3 protein: CAWSLPAGDPAKNIQYF; CDR3 DNA: TGTGCCTGGAGCCTTCCCGCGGGGGACCCAGCCAAAAACATTCAGTACTTC
J gene: TRBJ1-2; D gene: -; V gene: TRBV15; clone size: once; CDR3 protein: CATSRGAKNYGYTF; CDR3 DNA: TGTGCCACCAGCAGAGGAGCGAAAAACTATGGCTACACCTTC
J gene: TRBJ2-1; D gene: -; V gene: TRBV25-1; clone size: once; CDR3 protein: CASSPTNWANEQFF; CDR3 DNA: TGTGCCAGCAGTCCAACCAACTGGGCCAATGAGCAGTTCTTC
J gene: TRBJ2-5; D gene: TRBD1; V gene: TRBV11-3; clone size: -; CDR3 protein: CASSSTGFAETQYF; CDR3 DNA: TGTGCCAGCAGCTCGACAGGGTTTGCAGAGACCCAGTACTTC
J gene: TRBJ1-2; D gene: -; V gene: TRBV6-5; clone size: few; CDR3 protein: CASSLDSYGYTF; CDR3 DNA: TGTGCCAGCAGTTTGGACAGCTATGGCTACACCTTC
J gene: TRBJ2-3; D gene: -; V gene: TRBV29-1; clone size: -; CDR3 protein: CSVGTDTDTQYF; CDR3 DNA: TGCAGCGTTGGAACAGACACAGATACGCAGTATTTT
J gene: TRBJ1-2; D gene: TRBD1; V gene: TRBV6-6; clone size: -; CDR3 protein: CASSYGQGANGYTF; CDR3 DNA: TGTGCCAGCAGTTACGGACAGGGGGCCAATGGCTACACCTTC
J gene: TRBJ1-2; D gene: TRBD1; V gene: TRBV5-4; clone size: -; CDR3 protein: CASSLVDRAGPNYGYTF; CDR3 DNA: TGTGCCAGCAGCTTGGTCGACAGGGCCGGGCCAAACTATGGCTACACCTTC
J gene: TRBJ2-7; D gene: -; V gene: TRBV11-2; clone size: -; CDR3 protein: CASSLDPFYSYEQYF; CDR3 DNA: TGTGCCAGCAGCTTAGATCCGTTTTACTCCTACGAGCAGTACTTC
J gene: TRBJ2-7; D gene: TRBD2; V gene: TRBV4-3; clone size: -; CDR3 protein: CASSQELAGGLYEQYF; CDR3 DNA: TGCGCCAGCAGCCAAGAACTAGCGGGGGGACTCTACGAGCAGTACTTC
J gene: TRBJ1-2; D gene: -; V gene: TRBV18; clone size: -; CDR3 protein: CASSPTTGGGYGYTF; CDR3 DNA: TGTGCCAGCTCACCCACCACCGGGGGGGGCTATGGCTACACCTTC
J gene: TRBJ2-3; D gene: TRBD2; V gene: TRBV5-1; clone size: -; CDR3 protein: CASSLPSGEGDTQYF; CDR3 DNA: TGCGCCAGCAGCTTGCCTAGCGGGGAGGGAGATACGCAGTATTTT
J gene: TRBJ2-2; D gene: TRBD1; V gene: TRBV4-3; clone size: few; CDR3 protein: CASSQTGWGELFF; CDR3 DNA: TGCGCCAGCAGCCAGACAGGGTGGGGGGAGCTGTTTTTT
J gene: TRBJ2-7; D gene: TRBD1; V gene: TRBV7-9; clone size: -; CDR3 protein: CASGTALYEQYF; CDR3 DNA: TGTGCCAGCGGGACAGCGCTCTACGAGCAGTACTTC
J gene: TRBJ1-1; D gene: TRBD1; V gene: TRBV11-3; clone size: -; CDR3 protein: CASRDRGRNTEAFF; CDR3 DNA: TGTGCCAGCCGAGACAGGGGGCGGAACACTGAAGCTTTCTTT
J gene: TRBJ2-2; D gene: TRBD1; V gene: TRBV27; clone size: once; CDR3 protein: CASRDRGFTGELFF; CDR3 DNA: TGTGCCAGCCGGGACAGGGGGTTTACCGGGGAGCTGTTTTTT
J gene: TRBJ1-6; D gene: -; V gene: TRBV25-1; clone size: -; CDR3 protein: CASSEVGLNSPLHF; CDR3 DNA: TGTGCCAGCAGTGAGGTTGGCCTTAATTCACCCCTCCACTTT
J gene: TRBJ2-2; D gene: -; V gene: TRBV10-1; clone size: few; CDR3 protein: CASSPGLDTGELFF; CDR3 DNA: TGCGCCAGCAGTCCAGGGTTGGACACCGGGGAGCTGTTTTTT
J gene: TRBJ2-7; D gene: -; V gene: TRBV6-1; clone size: few; CDR3 protein: CASSEVGSEQYF; CDR3 DNA: TGTGCCAGCAGTGAAGTGGGCTCCGAGCAGTACTTC
J gene: TRBJ2-5; D gene: TRBD1; V gene: TRBV19; clone size: -; CDR3 protein: CASSRDSQETQYF; CDR3 DNA: TGTGCCAGTAGTCGGGACAGCCAAGAGACCCAGTACTTC
J gene: TRBJ2-7; D gene: TRBD1; V gene: TRBV10-3; clone size: -; CDR3 protein: CAISGTAEQYF; CDR3 DNA: TGTGCCATCAGCGGGACAGCTGAGCAGTACTTC
J gene: TRBJ2-2; D gene: TRBD2; V gene: TRBV7-8; clone size: -; CDR3 protein: CASSDRTGTSGGANTGELFF; CDR3 DNA: TGTGCCAGCAGCGACAGAACCGGGACTAGCGGGGGGGCCAACACCGGGGAGCTGTTTTTT
J gene: TRBJ1-1; D gene: -; V gene: TRBV29-1; clone size: -; CDR3 protein: CSVEYSMNTEAFF; CDR3 DNA: TGCAGCGTTGAGTACAGCATGAACACTGAAGCTTTCTTT
J gene: TRBJ2-3; D gene: -; V gene: TRBV29-1; clone size: few; CDR3 protein: CSVARESTDTQYF; CDR3 DNA: TGCAGCGTCGCTCGGGAAAGCACAGATACGCAGTATTTT
J gene: TRBJ1-1; D gene: TRBD1; V gene: TRBV4-3; clone size: -; CDR3 protein: CASSRGQSAEAFF; CDR3 DNA: TGCGCCAGCAGCCGGGGACAGTCAGCTGAAGCTTTCTTT
J gene: TRBJ1-5; D gene: TRBD1; V gene: TRBV18; clone size: -; CDR3 protein: CASSRGQGDQPQHF; CDR3 DNA: TGTGCCAGCTCACGCGGGCAGGGGGATCAGCCCCAGCATTTT
J gene: TRBJ2-7; D gene: TRBD1; V gene: TRBV7-6; clone size: -; CDR3 protein: CASSLARDRALIGDPEQYF; CDR3 DNA: TGTGCCAGCAGCTTAGCGCGGGACAGGGCTTTAATCGGAGACCCAGAGCAGTACTTC
J gene: TRBJ1-1; D gene: -; V gene: TRBV4-1; clone size: -; CDR3 protein: CASSQAGLTEAFF; CDR3 DNA: TGCGCCAGCAGCCAAGCTGGGCTCACTGAAGCTTTCTTT
J gene: TRBJ2-5; D gene: -; V gene: TRBV20-1; clone size: -; CDR3 protein: CSARKAETQYF; CDR3 DNA: TGCAGTGCTAGAAAAGCGGAGACCCAGTACTTC
J gene: TRBJ2-1; D gene: -; V gene: TRBV7-2; clone size: once; CDR3 protein: CASSQNYNEQFF; CDR3 DNA: TGTGCCAGCAGCCAAAACTACAATGAGCAGTTCTTC
J gene: TRBJ1-2; D gene: -; V gene: TRBV5-8; clone size: -; CDR3 protein: CASSLEEVSSGYTF; CDR3 DNA: TGTGCCAGCAGCCTGGAGGAGGTATCGAGCGGCTACACCTTC
J gene: TRBJ1-5; D gene: TRBD1; V gene: TRBV7-8; clone size: -; CDR3 protein: CASSSKQGAPAGSNQPQHF; CDR3 DNA: TGTGCCAGCAGCTCTAAACAGGGGGCTCCCGCCGGGAGCAATCAGCCCCAGCATTTT
J gene: TRBJ2-7; D gene: -; V gene: TRBV7-9; clone size: -; CDR3 protein: CASSLVPSYEQYF; CDR3 DNA: TGTGCCAGCAGCTTAGTTCCGTCCTACGAGCAGTACTTC
J gene: TRBJ1-1; D gene: -; V gene: TRBV20-1; clone size: -; CDR3 protein: CSAFRTSAFF; CDR3 DNA: TGCAGTGCTTTTCGGACTTCGGCTTTCTTT
J gene: TRBJ1-5; D gene: TRBD1; V gene: TRBV19; clone size: -; CDR3 protein: CASRTGTGRYQPQHF; CDR3 DNA: TGTGCCAGTAGAACCGGGACAGGGAGATATCAGCCCCAGCATTTT
J gene: TRBJ2-7; D gene: -; V gene: TRBV4-2; clone size: few; CDR3 protein: CASSHGPREQYF; CDR3 DNA: TGTGCCAGCAGCCATGGCCCCCGCGAGCAGTACTTC
J gene: TRBJ2-5; D gene: -; V gene: TRBV5-1; clone size: -; CDR3 protein: CASSFRDRGTQYF; CDR3 DNA: TGCGCCAGCAGCTTTCGCGACCGGGGGACCCAGTACTTC
J gene: TRBJ2-6; D gene: TRBD2; V gene: TRBV5-1; clone size: -; CDR3 protein: CASSLWGGGSGANVLTF; CDR3 DNA: TGCGCCAGCAGCTTGTGGGGCGGGGGCTCTGGGGCCAACGTCCTGACTTTC
J gene: TRBJ1-2; D gene: -; V gene: TRBV27; clone size: -; CDR3 protein: CASSLSTSYGYTF; CDR3 DNA: TGTGCCAGCAGTTTATCTACCAGCTATGGCTACACCTTC
J gene: TRBJ2-7; D gene: -; V gene: TRBV5-6; clone size: -; CDR3 protein: CASNTGAEWGGMYEQYF; CDR3 DNA: TGTGCCAGCAACACTGGGGCTGAGTGGGGGGGCATGTACGAGCAGTACTTC
J gene: TRBJ2-7; D gene: -; V gene: TRBV10-1; clone size: once; CDR3 protein: CASSAAGLSYEQYF; CDR3 DNA: TGCGCCAGCAGTGCGGCAGGACTGTCCTACGAGCAGTACTTC
J gene: TRBJ2-2; D gene: TRBD1; V gene: TRBV6-1; clone size: -; CDR3 protein: CASSGPPGQPDGELFF; CDR3 DNA: TGTGCCAGCAGTGGACCGCCGGGACAGCCAGACGGGGAGCTGTTTTTT
J gene: TRBJ2-7; D gene: -; V gene: TRBV5-4; clone size: -; CDR3 protein: CASASERRGEQYF; CDR3 DNA: TGTGCCAGCGCTAGCGAGAGACGGGGCGAGCAGTACTTC